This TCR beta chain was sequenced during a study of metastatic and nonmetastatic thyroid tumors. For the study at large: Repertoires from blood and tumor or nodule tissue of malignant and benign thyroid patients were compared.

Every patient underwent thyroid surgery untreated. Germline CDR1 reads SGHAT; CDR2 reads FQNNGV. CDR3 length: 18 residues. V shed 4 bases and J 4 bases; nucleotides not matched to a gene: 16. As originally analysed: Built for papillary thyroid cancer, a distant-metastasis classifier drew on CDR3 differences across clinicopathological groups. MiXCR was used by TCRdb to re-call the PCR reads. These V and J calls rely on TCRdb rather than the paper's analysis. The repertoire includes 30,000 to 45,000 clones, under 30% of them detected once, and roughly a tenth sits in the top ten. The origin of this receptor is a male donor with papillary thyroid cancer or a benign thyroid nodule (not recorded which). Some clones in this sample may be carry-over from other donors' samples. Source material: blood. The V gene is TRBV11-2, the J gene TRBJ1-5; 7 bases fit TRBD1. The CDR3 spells CASSSCRLPGQNNQPQHF. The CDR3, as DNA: TGTGCCAGCAGCTCATGCAGGCTTCCGGGACAGAATAATCAGCCCCAGCATTTT.